This paragraph covers one T cell receptor beta chain sequence. The antigen is not known. Naive CD8 cells lacked CD45RO and underwent positive selection for CCR7, leaving out terminally differentiated effector memory CD45RA+ cells. The sample originates from a study of shared clonotypes between healthy human individuals. Clones were sequenced by immunoSEQ multiplex PCR, and TCRdb holds only the in-frame ones, with some missing. Among 800,000 or so clones listed, 90% to 98% were seen once. The germline V gene encodes CDR1 LNHDA and CDR2 SQIVND (reference sequence). V lost 5 bases, J lost 4 bases, and 11 bases lay in between. This CDR3 contains 13 residues. Study outcomes and limitations: Naive subsets generally exceeded memory subsets in estimated richness.

The sample taken for sequencing was naive CD8+ T cells sorted from blood. The sequence was obtained from a man aged 25-45 years in good health. The rearrangement uses TRBV19 and TRBJ1-2, with D unresolved. CDR3 sequence: CASSLTESYGYTF. The CDR3 DNA sequence: TGTGCCAGTAGTCTCACGGAAAGCTATGGCTACACCTTC. Looking up the rest from reference TRBV19 and TRBJ1-2 gives the full variable domain: DGGITQSPKYLFRKEGQNVTLSCEQNLNHDAMYWYRQDPGQGLRLIYYSQIVNDFQKGDIAEGYSVSREKKESFPLTVTSAQKNPTAFYLCASSLTESYGYTFGSGTRLTVV.